This T cell receptor beta chain was captured by sequencing in a study of blood T cell repertoires in COVID-19. On the study more broadly: Specimens from acute and convalescent COVID-19 originated in the United States, Italy and Spain.

V shed 6 bases and J 4 bases; nucleotides not matched to a gene: 13. The CDR3 has 16 residues. CDR1 is LNHDA, CDR2 SQIVND, per germline (reference sequence). Sequenced by immunoSEQ multiplex PCR; TCRdb stores in-frame clones only, minus some. The sample yields roughly 250,000 clones, about 80% seen once. The sequence was obtained from a person aged 65-85 years with COVID-19, enrolled during active disease. This chain uses TRBV19 with TRBJ2-5; the match to TRBD2 covers 8 bases. The sample comprised peripheral blood. In nucleotides, the CDR3 is TGTGCCAGTAGCTTCTGGGGACTAGGGGATGGAGAGACCCAGTACTTC. This codes for CASSFWGLGDGETQYF.